Below, 29 T cell receptor beta chains from the same sample are listed, as sequenced in a study of OX40 agonist ivuxolimab in advanced cancers. Produced via immunoSEQ multiplex PCR; TCRdb's table is partial and in-frame only. The table has 70,000 to 95,000 clones, around 90% seen once. The specimen comprised CD4+ or CD8+ T cells sorted from blood, sampled in a trial of the OX40 agonist ivuxolimab. The receptors derive from an adult with an advanced solid tumor such as melanoma, head and neck, liver or kidney cancer.

This clone was picked up a small number of times. The chain is built from TRBV19 and TRBJ2-3; D ambiguous. CDR1 and CDR2 from the germline V gene are LNHDA and SQIVND (reference sequence). The V end was cut by 5 bases, the J end by 2 bases, with 8 bases between. This CDR3 is built from 13 residues. Here the CDR3 reads CASSFGPTDTQYF. DNA of the CDR3: TGTGCCAGTAGTTTCGGACCCACAGATACGCAGTATTTT.

This chain connects TRBV12-5 to TRBJ2-2; 8 bases line up with TRBD1. Trimming took 3 bases from V and 3 from J; bases not matched to a gene: 15. The CDR3 loop spans 19 amino acids. Germline CDR1 LGHNT, CDR2 FRNRAP. The CDR3: CASGFHSWTGRDDTGELFF. The CDR3, as DNA: TGTGCTAGTGGTTTCCACTCCTGGACAGGGCGGGATGACACCGGGGAGCTGTTTTTT.

The chain combines TRBV6-5 with TRBJ2-7; 10 bases align to TRBD1. After removal of 4 bases from V and 5 bases from J, the junction contained 5 bases not matched to a gene. Germline V gene lookup returns CDR1 MNHEY and CDR2 SVGAGI. The CDR3 consists of 14 residues. CDR3 amino acids: CASSWDRGRDEQYF. CDR3 nucleotides: TGTGCCAGCAGTTGGGACAGGGGCCGGGACGAGCAGTACTTC.

The chain has TRBV9 and TRBJ2-2; 12 bases are a match to TRBD2. The CDR3 extends over 18 amino acids. The germline V gene encodes CDR1 SGDLS and CDR2 YYNGEE. V trimming: 2 bases; J trimming: 5 bases; junction bases outside the gene matches: 10. CDR3 bases: TGTGCCAGCAGCGTTTCGTATTACGGGACTAGCGGGACCGGGGAGCTGTTTTTT. Its protein is CASSVSYYGTSGTGELFF.

This sequence joins TRBV19 and TRBJ2-1; 14 bases are a match to TRBD2. J was trimmed by 4 bases and V by 8 bases; bases with no gene match: 7. CDR3 length: 16 residues. Germline values: CDR1 LNHDA, CDR2 SQIVND (reference sequence). The CDR3 DNA sequence: TGTGCCAGTTCTTCCCGGACTAGCGGGAGGTACAATGAGCAGTTCTTC. Translating gives CASSSRTSGRYNEQFF. Based on the CDR3 plus reference TRBV19 and TRBJ2-1, the full variable domain is DGGITQSPKYLFRKEGQNVTLSCEQNLNHDAMYWYRQDPGQGLRLIYYSQIVNDFQKGDIAEGYSVSREKKESFPLTVTSAQKNPTAFYLCASSSRTSGRYNEQFFGPGTRLTVL.

The sample holds a few counts of this clone. CDR3 sequence: CATSRELGSGAYGYTF. The CDR3, as DNA: TGTGCCACCAGCAGAGAACTGGGCAGCGGGGCGTATGGCTACACCTTC. The chain is built from TRBV15 and TRBJ1-2; maybe TRBD1 (5 bases). The CDR3 loop spans 16 amino acids. V gave up 0 bases and J gave up 5 bases, with 16 bases separating them. The germline CDR1 and CDR2 sequences are LNHNV and YYDKDF (reference sequence).

The chain carries TRBV6-5 and TRBJ2-7, with D uncertain. Between the trimmed V and J ends, which lost 0 bases and 2 bases, there was a span of 11 bases. The CDR3 has 15 residues. Germline V lookup: CDR1 MNHEY, CDR2 SVGAGI. The CDR3 spells CASSYSAGSTYEQYF. CDR3 DNA sequence: TGTGCCAGCAGTTACTCTGCCGGCAGCACCTACGAGCAGTACTTC.

The chain joins TRBV14 to TRBJ2-7; D is tentatively TRBD1 or TRBD2 (5 bases each). The CDR3 has 14 residues. The V and J ends lost 4 bases and 6 bases respectively, with 16 bases between them. Per germline, CDR1 SGHDN and CDR2 FVKESK. The CDR3 DNA sequence: TGTGCCAGCAGCCCCCACAAGAATGGGGGCGAGCAGTACTTC. Its translation is CASSPHKNGGEQYF.

V usage is TRBV30 and J usage is TRBJ1-3, with D perhaps TRBD1 (5 bases). The V end was cut by 1 base, the J end by 1 base, with 17 bases between. The CDR3 spans 17 residues. Germline CDR1 GTSNPN, CDR2 SVGIG (reference sequence). The CDR3 sequence is CAWSGPSPRGSGNTIYF. The CDR3 DNA reads as TGTGCCTGGAGTGGACCTTCGCCTAGGGGTTCTGGAAACACCATATATTTT.

The gene calls are TRBV6-5 and TRBJ2-5; maybe TRBD2 (6 bases). Germline values: CDR1 MNHEY, CDR2 SVGAGI. The CDR3 sequence is 13 residues long. Deletions cut 8 bases from V and 5 bases from J, with 15 bases between. The CDR3 is CASRQGGVETQYF. The CDR3 DNA sequence: TGTGCCAGCCGCCAAGGAGGGGTCGAGACCCAGTACTTC.

The genes are TRBV2 and TRBJ2-5; D ambiguous. V was clipped by 6 bases and J by 5 bases, with 10 bases between them. The CDR3 runs 12 residues. The germline V gene encodes CDR1 SNHLY and CDR2 FYNNEI. The CDR3 nucleotides read TGTGCCAGCAGCTCAACTCCGGAGACCCAGTACTTC. This sequence encodes CASSSTPETQYF.

The chain uses TRBV7-9 and TRBJ2-1; TRBD2 aligns across 7 bases. Germline values: CDR1 SEHNR, CDR2 FQNEAQ (reference sequence). The CDR3 sequence is 16 residues long. The J segment lost 7 bases and the V segment lost 6 bases, leaving 15 bases of the junction unmatched. The CDR3 bases are TGTGCCAGCAGTCAAACGCCGGGGGAGGGCACTAATGAGCAGTTCTTC. It translates to CASSQTPGEGTNEQFF.

This chain uses TRBV7-2 with TRBJ2-6, with a possible D match to TRBD1 (6 bases). Germline CDR1 is SGHTA and CDR2 is FQGNSA. Deletions cut 7 bases from V and 0 bases from J, with 10 bases between. The CDR3 runs to 15 residues. The CDR3 protein is CASILDSSGANVLTF. As DNA, the CDR3 is TGTGCCAGCATCCTGGACAGCTCTGGGGCCAACGTCCTGACTTTC. Filled out from reference TRBV7-2 and TRBJ2-6, the complete variable domain reads GAGVSQSPSNKVTEKGKDVELRCDPISGHTALYWYRQSLGQGLEFLIYFQGNSAPDKSGLPSDRFSAERTGGSVSTLTIQRTQQEDSAVYLCASILDSSGANVLTFGAGSRLTVL.

The chain uses TRBV25-1 and TRBJ1-1, with a weak D call TRBD1 (6 bases). The V end lost 1 base, the J end lost 7 bases, and 13 bases lay between the germline ends. The germline CDR1 and CDR2 sequences are MGHDK and SYGVNS. The CDR3 is 14 amino acids. In DNA, the CDR3 is TGTGCCAGCAGTGAATGGGGGACAAGAGATGAAGCTTTCTTT. Its translation is CASSEWGTRDEAFF.

CDR3 in amino acids: CASSLGQGFQETQYF. For the CDR3, the DNA is TGTGCCAGCAGCTTAGGACAGGGATTCCAAGAGACCCAGTACTTC. The genes are TRBV11-2 and TRBJ2-5; 7 bases are a match to TRBD1. Germline assignment: CDR1 SGHAT and CDR2 FQNNGV. The CDR3 loop spans 15 amino acids. After removal of 1 base from V and 1 base from J, the junction contained 3 bases not matched to a gene.

The J gene is TRBJ2-1, the V gene TRBV5-1; D unclear. Looked up from germline, CDR1 is SGHRS and CDR2 is YFSETQ. The CDR3 contains 13 residues. V lost 0 bases and J 9 bases, leaving 10 bases between the germline ends. Written as DNA, the CDR3 is TGCGCCAGCAGCTTGGATGGCCCTCGTGAGCAGTTCTTC. Protein product: CASSLDGPREQFF.

The V call is TRBV5-1, the J call TRBJ2-7, with no clear D. Trimming pared 4 bases from V and 1 base from J, leaving 12 bases between. This CDR3 has 14 amino acids. Germline-derived CDR1 and CDR2 are SGHRS and YFSETQ. The CDR3 sequence is CASSNRKNSYEQYF. The CDR3 region has the DNA TGCGCCAGCAGCAACCGAAAAAATTCCTACGAGCAGTACTTC.

The rearrangement uses TRBV5-6 and TRBJ1-4; D is unresolved. Trimming removed 1 base at V and 0 bases at J, with 16 bases between. The V gene's germline CDR1 is SGHDT and CDR2 YYEEEE. CDR3 length: 18 residues. In DNA, the CDR3 is TGTGCCAGCAGCTTGCAACGGCCCATGGCCTCAACTAATGAAAAACTGTTTTTT. Its translation is CASSLQRPMASTNEKLFF.

This rearrangement joins TRBV28 to TRBJ1-4, with TRBD1 matching 7 bases. The CDR3 runs 15 residues. V lost 4 bases, J lost 4 bases, and 6 bases stayed unmatched. Germline V gene sequence: CDR1 MDHEN, CDR2 SYDVKM. CDR3 nucleotide sequence: TGTGCCAGCAGTTCCCCCGGGACAGTTAATGAAAAACTGTTTTTT. Its protein is CASSSPGTVNEKLFF.

The chain recombines TRBV19 with TRBJ2-5, with D uncertain. This CDR3 has 14 amino acids. V was shortened by 6 bases and J by 2 bases, with 13 bases between the two germline ends. The germline V gene has CDR1 LNHDA and CDR2 SQIVND (reference sequence). CDR3 bases: TGTGCCAGTAGCCTCCGGGTGGGGCAAGAGACCCAGTACTTC. Amino acids: CASSLRVGQETQYF.

The rearrangement links TRBV7-2 to TRBJ2-7, with D perhaps TRBD2 (5 bases). The V gene lost 0 bases and the J gene lost 6 bases, with 9 bases spanning the gap. The CDR3 length is 13 residues. Germline assignment: CDR1 SGHTA and CDR2 FQGNSA. Written as DNA, the CDR3 is TGTGCCAGCAGCTTAGCTCGAGGGTCCGAGCAGTACTTC. Protein product: CASSLARGSEQYF. Filled out from reference TRBV7-2 and TRBJ2-7, the complete variable domain reads GAGVSQSPSNKVTEKGKDVELRCDPISGHTALYWYRQSLGQGLEFLIYFQGNSAPDKSGLPSDRFSAERTGGSVSTLTIQRTQQEDSAVYLCASSLARGSEQYFGPGTRLTVT.

This clone has a single count. The chain is built from TRBV6-5 and TRBJ2-5, with D maybe TRBD1 (5 bases). Trimming shortened V by 6 bases and J by 6 bases, and 14 bases separated the two germline ends. Germline CDR1 and CDR2: MNHEY and SVGAGI. The CDR3 sequence is 13 residues long. The CDR3 protein is CASSPTATKTQYF. The DNA of the CDR3 is TGTGCCAGCAGCCCGACAGCGACAAAGACCCAGTACTTC.

V usage is TRBV6-6 and J usage is TRBJ1-4; the D gene is possibly TRBD1 (5 bases). This CDR3 has 14 amino acids. Germline V lookup: CDR1 MNHNY, CDR2 SVGAGI (reference sequence). The germline V and J ends were trimmed by 6 bases and 7 bases, with 15 bases remaining between them. The CDR3 protein is CASRLQSGLEKLFF. The CDR3 coding sequence is TGTGCCAGCAGGCTACAGTCAGGGCTTGAAAAACTGTTTTTT.

V gene TRBV15 combines with J gene TRBJ2-7, with TRBD2 identical over 11 bases. Germline lookup yields CDR1 LNHNV and CDR2 YYDKDF (reference sequence). The CDR3 is 17 amino acids. The ends lost 2 bases at V and 1 base at J; junction bases unmatched: 7. CDR3 sequence: CATSRPGTSGASYEQYF. The CDR3 DNA is TGTGCCACCAGCAGACCCGGGACTAGCGGAGCTTCCTACGAGCAGTACTTC.

The chain is built from TRBV4-2 and TRBJ2-3; D gene ambiguous. CDR1 and CDR2 from the germline V gene are LGHNA and YNFKEQ. The CDR3 contains 13 residues. V lost 1 base and J lost 4, with 6 bases in between. This chain's CDR3 is CASSQGESDTQYF. Written as DNA, the CDR3 is TGTGCCAGCAGCCAAGGAGAGTCAGATACGCAGTATTTT.

The chain uses TRBV7-2 and TRBJ2-1; 10 bases agree with TRBD2. CDR3 length equals 16 residues. CDR1 and CDR2 (germline): SGHTA, FQGNSA. Trimming cost V 5 bases and J 6 bases; bases outside gene matches: 10. This CDR3 reads CASSPRGTSVGNEQFF. As DNA, the CDR3 is TGTGCCAGCAGCCCGCGAGGGACTAGCGTCGGCAATGAGCAGTTCTTC.

Details on this clone: Mismatch with germline at one junction end may stem from a read error. The J gene is TRBJ2-7, the V gene TRBV30; D might be TRBD1 (6 bases). The CDR3 has 15 residues. The germline CDR1 and CDR2 sequences are GTSNPN and SVGIG (reference sequence). In nucleotides, the CDR3 is TGTACCTGGAAAAGGGGTAGGGGGAGCTCCTACGAGCAGTACTTC. It yields the protein CTWKRGRGSSYEQYF. The full variable domain, rest sourced from reference TRBV30 and TRBJ2-7, is SQTIHQWPATLVQPVGSPLSLECTVEGTSNPNLYWYRQAAGRGLQLLFYSVGIGQISSEVPQNLSASRPQDRQFILSSKKLLLSDSGFYLCTWKRGRGSSYEQYFGPGTRLTVT.

The gene calls are TRBV18 and TRBJ2-4; D is undetermined. With 0 bases removed from V and 5 bases from J, the gap between germline ends came to 5 bases. Germline V gene lookup returns CDR1 KGHSH and CDR2 LQKENI. CDR3 length: 13 residues. The CDR3 region is CASSPPAQNIQYF. In DNA, the CDR3 is TGTGCCAGCTCACCACCGGCACAAAACATTCAGTACTTC.

V and J are TRBV7-3 and TRBJ2-1; TRBD1 or TRBD2 may be the D gene (5 bases each). The length of the CDR3 is 13 residues. V lost 8 bases to trimming and J lost 3 bases, with 11 bases between them. Germline CDR1 SGHTA, CDR2 FQGTGA. CDR3 DNA sequence: TGTGCCAGCTCCGGGGACGACTACAATGAGCAGTTCTTC. Its protein is CASSGDDYNEQFF.